Following are 14 T cell receptor beta chains from one sample sequenced in a study of identical twins. Each CDR3 protein gets one entry after TCRdb re-called the 5' RACE reads with MiXCR. The sample lists hundreds of thousands of distinct CDR3 sequences, about 22% occurring once. These data were likewise used in another study, on yellow fever vaccine responses in identical twins.

The sample taken for sequencing was CD4+ T cells sorted from blood. The receptors come from a young woman in good health.

The chain uses TRBV7-6 and TRBJ2-5; 7 positions match TRBD1. Germline lookup yields CDR1 SGHVS and CDR2 FNYEAQ. The CDR3 consists of 13 residues. Germline trimming cut 5 bases from V and 7 bases from J; bases unmatched to any gene: 7. The CDR3 loop is CASSPGDSGTQYF. The CDR3 DNA reads TGTGCCAGCAGCCCCGGGGACAGTGGGACCCAGTACTTC.

The CDR3 here is CSARDPISGANVLTF. The CDR3, as DNA: TGCAGTGCTAGAGATCCCATCTCTGGGGCCAACGTCCTGACTTTC. V is TRBV20-1 and J is TRBJ2-6; the D is unclear. Germline values: CDR1 DFQATT, CDR2 SNEGSKA (reference sequence). V was trimmed by 0 bases and J by 0 bases, leaving 6 bases between them. The CDR3 loop spans 15 amino acids.

In this sample, this clonotype turned up a few times. The J gene is TRBJ1-1, the V gene TRBV5-1; D is unresolved. The CDR3 covers 15 residues. Germline CDR1 reads SGHRS; CDR2 reads YFSETQ. V lost 4 bases, J lost 7 bases, and 20 bases lay in between. The CDR3 nucleotides read TGCGCCAGCAGCGCAGATGATCCTCAGAAAGATGAAGCTTTCTTT. This gives the protein CASSADDPQKDEAFF.

This clonotype was found a few times. The genes are TRBV19 and TRBJ2-3; D is possibly TRBD2 (5 bases). Germline values: CDR1 LNHDA, CDR2 SQIVND (reference sequence). V lost 3 bases and J lost 2, with 9 bases in between. CDR3 length: 14 amino acids. The CDR3 here is CASSIGLNTDTQYF. DNA for the CDR3: TGTGCCAGTAGTATCGGACTTAACACAGATACGCAGTATTTT. The whole variable domain, remainder taken from reference TRBV19 and TRBJ2-3, is DGGITQSPKYLFRKEGQNVTLSCEQNLNHDAMYWYRQDPGQGLRLIYYSQIVNDFQKGDIAEGYSVSREKKESFPLTVTSAQKNPTAFYLCASSIGLNTDTQYFGPGTRLTVL.

This clonotype has only a few counts. The CDR3 DNA reads as TGTGCCAGCAGCCGCTATAATGACGGAACCTACGAGCAGTACTTC. Translated: CASSRYNDGTYEQYF. This chain uses TRBV12-3 or TRBV12-4 with TRBJ2-7; D unresolved. V lost 6 bases and J lost 2, with 17 bases in between. The CDR3 spans 15 residues.

This clonotype was detected a few times. V is TRBV5-1 and J is TRBJ2-1; D uncertain. Germline V CDR1 and CDR2: SGHRS, YFSETQ. This CDR3 comprises 14 residues. The ends were cut back, 0 bases at V and 3 bases at J, with 7 bases in the middle. The CDR3: CASSLVSRYNEQFF. For the CDR3, the DNA is TGCGCCAGCAGCTTGGTTAGTCGCTACAATGAGCAGTTCTTC.

This clonotype was found once. The CDR3 region has the DNA TGTGCCAGCATGGGGACAGGGGTTTCAGAGACCCAGTACTTC. It codes for CASMGTGVSETQYF. This chain links TRBV28 with TRBJ2-5; TRBD1 matches 10 bases. V lost 7 bases, J lost 4 bases, and 6 bases stayed unmatched. This CDR3 region has 14 residues. CDR1 is MDHEN and CDR2 is SYDVKM in the germline V gene.

This chain links TRBV5-1 with TRBJ2-3; 8 nucleotides match TRBD2. Germline assignment: CDR1 SGHRS and CDR2 YFSETQ. V dropped 1 base and J dropped 5; count of bases not matched to a gene: 6. The CDR3 is 15 residues long. CDR3 amino acids: CASSLKAGARDTQYF. The CDR3 DNA sequence: TGCGCCAGCAGCTTGAAAGCGGGGGCCCGAGATACGCAGTATTTT.

This clonotype appeared a few times. This chain connects TRBV28 to TRBJ2-3, with TRBD2 identical over 11 bases. Looked up from germline, CDR1 is MDHEN and CDR2 is SYDVKM. Germline trimming cut 6 bases from V and 4 bases from J; bases unmatched to any gene: 9. The CDR3 contains 16 residues. The CDR3 loop reads CASRPNSGRAPDTQYF. The CDR3 DNA is TGTGCCAGCAGGCCGAATAGCGGGAGGGCACCAGATACGCAGTATTTT.

In its sample, this clonotype was seen a few times. This chain links TRBV20-1 with TRBJ2-1, with 7 positions matching TRBD2. The CDR3 spans 16 residues. Trimming cost V 3 bases and J 4 bases; bases outside gene matches: 12. Germline values: CDR1 DFQATT, CDR2 SNEGSKA (reference sequence). For the CDR3, the DNA is TGCAGTGCTAGCCCCAAGACTAGCCTAGGTTACAATGAGCAGTTCTTC. Translating it yields CSASPKTSLGYNEQFF.

The chain combines TRBV29-1 with TRBJ2-2; TRBD2 matches at 11 bases. V lost 1 base to trimming and J lost 6 bases; unmatched junction nucleotides: 10. Germline CDR1 reads SQVTM; CDR2 reads ANQGSEA. This CDR3 is 17 amino acids long. The CDR3 DNA follows: TGCAGCGTTGAAGTGGCTAGCGGGAGGAGTTCACCCGGGGAGCTGTTTTTT. Amino acids: CSVEVASGRSSPGELFF.

This clonotype was picked up a small number of times. V and J are TRBV12-3 or TRBV12-4 and TRBJ1-5; the D gene is possibly TRBD1 (6 bases). V was clipped by 5 bases and J by 2 bases, with 13 bases between them. This CDR3 has 15 residues. CDR3: CASSTGSGGNQPQHF. The CDR3 nucleotides read TGTGCCAGCAGTACAGGGAGCGGCGGCAATCAGCCCCAGCATTTT.

This clonotype was counted a few times. This chain joins TRBV6-2 or TRBV6-3 and TRBJ2-3, with 8 bases that match TRBD1. Germline V CDR1 and CDR2: MNHEY, SVGEGT. The CDR3 has 13 residues. After removal of 6 bases from V and 4 bases from J, the junction contained 3 bases not matched to a gene. CDR3 in DNA: TGTGCCAGCAGAACAGGGGGGCCAGATACGCAGTATTTT. Its protein product is CASRTGGPDTQYF.

This rearrangement joins TRBV21-1 to TRBJ2-1. TRBV21-1 is annotated as a pseudogene. The CDR3 is 10 residues long. The CDR3 nucleotides read TGTGCCAGCCGACACAATGAGCAGTTCTTC. Translation gives CASRHNEQFF.